This entry concerns a single T cell receptor (beta chain). Per the authors' pipeline: Amplification from reference gene primers served as the basis for estimated nucleated cell counts. Only in-frame clones appear in the TCRdb table, and some are missing; sequencing was by immunoSEQ multiplex PCR. Clone size and V and J calls were adopted from that table, with D and trimming inferred from the DNA. The sample has approximately 82,000 clones, about 89% seen once. The sample belongs to a study of blood T cell repertoires in COVID-19. This study enrolled people aged roughly 18 to 89 from roughly 24 US geographic areas. V lost 2 bases and J lost 1; bases outside the gene matches: 6. Germline values: CDR1 MNHEY, CDR2 SMNVEV (reference sequence). This CDR3 has 16 residues.

The specimen was PBMCs or T cells enriched from blood (not recorded which). This chain joins TRBV27 and TRBJ1-1; 8 bases match TRBD1. This clonotype originated in a woman in her forties or fifties with acute COVID-19. The CDR3 sequence: CASSLIPGQGNTEAFF. In DNA, the CDR3 is TGTGCCAGCAGTTTAATCCCCGGACAGGGGAACACTGAAGCTTTCTTT.